These T cell receptor beta chains were read from a single sample in a study of cytomegalovirus exposure and HLA in healthy donors. Some clones are missing from TCRdb's copy, which holds only in-frame ones; the method was immunoSEQ multiplex PCR. Of hundreds of thousands of clones in the sample, about nine tenths were seen once. Sequenced material: PBMCs. The receptors come from a woman between 18 and 30 years old in good health and CMV-seronegative. Both conserved end residues are part of each CDR3. The D gene is left open where the match is weak. Part of the rows lack a size; the others show once, few, many or a class for expanded clones.

size	D	J	V	DNA	CDR3
-	-	TRBJ1-2	TRBV5-4	TGTGCCAGCAGCCTCCGAGGGTTCTATGGCTACACCTTC	CASSLRGFYGYTF
-	TRBD1	TRBJ2-1	TRBV4-1	TGCGCCAGCAGCCAACCGGGACAGGTGGGGAATGAGCAGTTCTTC	CASSQPGQVGNEQFF
-	-	TRBJ1-1	TRBV5-8	TGTGCCAGCAGGAGGACAACTGAAGCTTTCTTT	CASRRTTEAFF
once	-	TRBJ1-1	TRBV11-2	TGTGCCAGCAGACAATTAAGGGGTCCGGGCCTTCGGAACACTGAAGCTTTCTTT	CASRQLRGPGLRNTEAFF
-	-	TRBJ1-5	TRBV6-5	TGTGCCAGCAGTCCCAGTCCCGGCAATCAGCCCCAGCATTTT	CASSPSPGNQPQHF
-	-	TRBJ1-5	TRBV5-3	TGTGCCAGAAGCGCCAGGGGTTATAGCAATCAGCCCCAGCATTTT	CARSARGYSNQPQHF
-	TRBD2	TRBJ2-2	TRBV9	TGTGCCAGCAGCGGCGGACTAGCGGGAGTACCCGGGGAGCTGTTTTTT	CASSGGLAGVPGELFF
-	TRBD1	TRBJ1-4	TRBV7-9	TGTGCCAGCAGCTACGACAGGGATGAAAAACTGTTTTTT	CASSYDRDEKLFF
-	-	TRBJ2-7	TRBV10-2	TGCGCCAGCAGCGCGGGGCAGGGACAGTACTTC	CASSAGQGQYF
-	-	TRBJ2-1	TRBV2	TGTGCCAGCAGTGAACTGGGGGCCGTGCCCTACAATGAGCAGTTCTTC	CASSELGAVPYNEQFF
-	-	TRBJ2-2	TRBV5-1	TGCGCCAGCAGCTTTAAATCCGGAGGGCCCCTATCTGGCACCGGGGAGCTGTTTTTT	CASSFKSGGPLSGTGELFF
-	-	TRBJ2-1	TRBV28	TGTGCCAGCAGTCCCCCGGGGGTAGCGCGGTACAATGAGCAGTTCTTC	CASSPPGVARYNEQFF
-	-	TRBJ1-2	TRBV19	TGTGCCAGTAGTGGCAGCGATTGGGGCTACACCTTC	CASSGSDWGYTF
-	-	TRBJ1-5	TRBV5-1	TGCGCCAGCAGCTTATACAGGATATTGGGGTTGAGCAATCAGCCCCAGCATTTT	CASSLYRILGLSNQPQHF
-	TRBD2	TRBJ2-1	TRBV28	TGTGCCAGCAGTACCCGGACTAGCGGGGGGGAGTACAATGAGCAGTTCTTC	CASSTRTSGGEYNEQFF
-	TRBD2	TRBJ2-1	TRBV2	TGTGCCAGCAGTGAGGGTTTGGTGGGGGGACTAGAGAAAAATGAGCAGTTCTTC	CASSEGLVGGLEKNEQFF
-	-	TRBJ2-7	TRBV5-5	TGTGCCAGCAGCCCGACCACTCAGGGGAACGAGCAGTACTTC	CASSPTTQGNEQYF
-	TRBD2	TRBJ2-3	TRBV4-1	TGCGCCAGCAGCCAAGAGACCTATAGCGGGGGGGCATGGGATACGCAGTATTTT	CASSQETYSGGAWDTQYF
-	-	TRBJ2-7	TRBV19	TGTGCCAGTAGTTGGGGACTCGGAGACGAGCAGTACTTC	CASSWGLGDEQYF
-	TRBD1	TRBJ2-7	TRBV27	TGTGCCAGCACCCCGGGACAGGGGGTCGAGCAGTACTTC	CASTPGQGVEQYF
-	-	TRBJ1-4	TRBV4-1	TGCGCCAGCAGCCAAGAGGGAGCTGCAACTAATGAAAAACTGTTTTTT	CASSQEGAATNEKLFF
-	-	TRBJ2-7	TRBV5-8	TGTGCCAGCAGCTTGGAGACAGGCACTCCCTACGAGCAGTACTTC	CASSLETGTPYEQYF